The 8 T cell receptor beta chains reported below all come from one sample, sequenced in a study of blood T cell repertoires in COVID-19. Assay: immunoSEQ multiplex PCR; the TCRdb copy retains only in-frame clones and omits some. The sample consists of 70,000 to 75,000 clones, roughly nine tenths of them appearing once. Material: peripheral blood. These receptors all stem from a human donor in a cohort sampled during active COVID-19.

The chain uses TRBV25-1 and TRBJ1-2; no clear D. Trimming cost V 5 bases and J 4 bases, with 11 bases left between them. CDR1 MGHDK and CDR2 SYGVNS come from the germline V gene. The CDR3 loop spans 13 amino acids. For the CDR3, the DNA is TGTGCCAGCAGTCTGTCAGGAGGCTATGGCTACACCTTC. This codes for CASSLSGGYGYTF.

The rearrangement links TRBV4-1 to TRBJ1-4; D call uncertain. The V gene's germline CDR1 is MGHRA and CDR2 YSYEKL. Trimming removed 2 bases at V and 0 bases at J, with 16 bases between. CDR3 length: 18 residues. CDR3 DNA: TGCGCCAGCAGCCAAAAACACAACCCCGGGACAACTAATGAAAAACTGTTTTTT. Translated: CASSQKHNPGTTNEKLFF.

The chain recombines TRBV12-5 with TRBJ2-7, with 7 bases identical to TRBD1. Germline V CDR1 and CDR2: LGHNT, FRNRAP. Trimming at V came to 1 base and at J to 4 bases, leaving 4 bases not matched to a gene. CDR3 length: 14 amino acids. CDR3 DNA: TGTGCTAGTGGTTTGGCACAGGGACAGTACGAGCAGTACTTC. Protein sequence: CASGLAQGQYEQYF.

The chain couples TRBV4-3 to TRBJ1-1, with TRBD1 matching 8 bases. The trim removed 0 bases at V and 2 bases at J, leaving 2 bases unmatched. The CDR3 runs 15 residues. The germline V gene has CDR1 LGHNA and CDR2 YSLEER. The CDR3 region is CASSQETGVNTEAFF. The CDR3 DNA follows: TGCGCCAGCAGCCAAGAGACAGGGGTAAACACTGAAGCTTTCTTT.

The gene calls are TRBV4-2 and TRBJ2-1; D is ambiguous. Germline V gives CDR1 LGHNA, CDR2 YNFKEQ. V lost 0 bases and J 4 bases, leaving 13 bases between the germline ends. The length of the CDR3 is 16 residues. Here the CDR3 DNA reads TGTGCCAGCAGCCAAGATCCCACTGTCTTGTACAATGAGCAGTTCTTC. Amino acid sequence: CASSQDPTVLYNEQFF.

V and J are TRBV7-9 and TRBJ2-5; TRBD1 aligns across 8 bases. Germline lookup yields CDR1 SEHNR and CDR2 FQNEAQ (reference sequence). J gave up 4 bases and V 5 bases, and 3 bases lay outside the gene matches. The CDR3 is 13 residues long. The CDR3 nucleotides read TGTGCCAGCAGCCTCGACAGGGGAGAGACCCAGTACTTC. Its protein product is CASSLDRGETQYF.

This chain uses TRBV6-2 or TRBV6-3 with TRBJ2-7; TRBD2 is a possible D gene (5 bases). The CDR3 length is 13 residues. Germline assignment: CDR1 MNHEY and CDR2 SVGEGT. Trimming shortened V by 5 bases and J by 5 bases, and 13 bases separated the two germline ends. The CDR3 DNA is TGTGCCAGCAGTAGGGATCTAGCCAACGAGCAGTACTTC. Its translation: CASSRDLANEQYF.

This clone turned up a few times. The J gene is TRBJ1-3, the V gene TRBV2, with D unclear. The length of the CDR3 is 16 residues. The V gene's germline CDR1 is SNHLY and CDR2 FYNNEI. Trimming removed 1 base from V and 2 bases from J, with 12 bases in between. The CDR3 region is CASSEGRTTAGNTIYF. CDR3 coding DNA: TGTGCCAGCAGTGAAGGACGGACTACGGCTGGAAACACCATATATTTT.